This T cell receptor (beta chain) was sequenced for a study of blood T cell repertoires in COVID-19 (dated by TCRdb to between 2020 and 2021). Describing the broader study: Samples from collaborators originated in the United States, Italy and Spain and spanned both the acute and convalescent phases of COVID-19. The material from the prospective study consisted of cDNA or gDNA derived from T cells, B-cell-depleted T cells, or PBMCs. Subjects who had been exposed to COVID-19, were actively infected with it, or had recovered from it provided the deeply sampled blood TCRbeta repertoires that made up the dataset. The repertoires were released in a freely available public database meant as a resource for research on the immune response to SARS-CoV-2. Samples were obtained from the ongoing ImmuneRACE study (first 160 participants) and from about 1,300 subjects provided by 6 global collaborators. Sample metadata almost always included a de-identified subject ID, COVID-19 status, age in years and sex. Where available, HLA class I and class II types were obtained from metadata supplied by the sample provider rather than from assay-based typing. Results the study describes overall, beyond this receptor: The amount of clinical and demographic metadata varied by source and participant and was provided uncurated.

Participants in the prospective study were enrolled through a virtual design, were aged about 18 to 100 years, and lived in some 24 United States geographic areas. In the prospective study, participants were assigned to cohorts based on the clinical history participants reported in a screening survey and a study questionnaire. Exposed participants had been in contact with someone with a PCR-confirmed or clinician-diagnosed COVID-19 case within 2 weeks of study entry. In the prospective study, whole blood, serum and a nasopharyngeal or oropharyngeal swab were collected from each participant by mobile phlebotomists. Prospective study participants could optionally give additional blood draws and questionnaires over an approximately two-month period. Prospective study blood samples were shipped either frozen or at room temperature before DNA extraction. From the germline V gene, CDR1 is SGHRS and CDR2 is YFSETQ. The CDR3 runs 12 amino acids, cysteine and phenylalanine included. Only the CDR3 DNA stays, 36 bases, in frame from base 1. V loses 3 bases of germline sequence and J loses 1 base, and the interval between the two ends is 4 bases.

TCRbeta CDR3 regions were amplified from genomic DNA using the immunoSEQ Assay, a bias-controlled multiplex PCR. In the paper's pipeline: Within the assay, amplification of reference gene primers was used to estimate how many nucleated cells each sample contained. Sequence reads were collapsed and filtered to measure the absolute abundance of every unique TCRbeta CDR3 rearrangement. Productive Simpson clonality was computed per sample as the square root of Simpson's diversity index over productive rearrangements. Sourced from immuneACCESS, this table was stored by TCRdb with only in-frame sequences that have V and J called. A share of the clones is absent; for the studies checked, an unresolved V gene accounts for under half, and the remainder has no known explanation. Clonal size and the V and J genes are those of that table, whereas D and trimming came from the DNA. In all, the sample holds around 400,000 clones, and about 88% of those were seen once. Roughly 1.4% of the sample is held by the ten biggest clonotypes.

With regard to this clone: What this receptor recognizes is not known. Within one base of it there is no much larger clone, and no base qualities were kept.

The TCR was taken from a woman aged 18-29 years who had been exposed to COVID-19. The chain employs TRBV5-1 and TRBJ1-2; no D gene can be assigned with confidence. The sequencing sample was made of PBMCs or T cells enriched from blood (not recorded which). The bases read TGCGCCAGCAGCTCTTATAACTATGGCTACACCTTC. Its translation is CASSSYNYGYTF.